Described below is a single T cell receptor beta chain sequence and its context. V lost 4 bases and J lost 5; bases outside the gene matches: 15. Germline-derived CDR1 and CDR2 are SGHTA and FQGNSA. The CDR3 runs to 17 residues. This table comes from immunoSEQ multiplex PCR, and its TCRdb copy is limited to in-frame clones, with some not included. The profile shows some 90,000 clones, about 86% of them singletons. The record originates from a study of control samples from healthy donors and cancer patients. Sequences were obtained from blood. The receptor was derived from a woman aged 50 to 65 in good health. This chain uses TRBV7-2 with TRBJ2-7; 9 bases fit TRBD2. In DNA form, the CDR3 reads TGTGCCAGCAGCTCTCCCAGAGCAGCGGGAGGCAGACACGAGCAGTACTTC. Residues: CASSSPRAAGGRHEQYF.